Following are 21 T cell receptor beta chains from one sample sequenced in a study of blood T cell repertoires in COVID-19. Sequencing used immunoSEQ multiplex PCR; TCRdb keeps in-frame clones, though not all of them. This table has 90,000 to 120,000 clones, 80% appearing once. Sequencing was done on a sample of peripheral blood. These receptors all stem from a man in his 70s with acute or convalescent COVID-19.

The chain is built from TRBV5-4 and TRBJ2-1; TRBD2 agrees at 10 bases. Germline V gene lookup returns CDR1 SGHNT and CDR2 YYREEE (reference sequence). Trimming at V came to 3 bases and at J to 6 bases, leaving 9 bases not matched to a gene. The CDR3 is 16 amino acids. The CDR3 reads CASSSPPQRGGNEQFF. The CDR3 DNA reads as TGTGCCAGCAGCTCACCTCCTCAGCGGGGGGGCAATGAGCAGTTCTTC.

The chain recombines TRBV7-3 with TRBJ1-1; a weak D match, TRBD1 (5 bases). The CDR3 spans 14 residues. Germline loops: CDR1 SGHTA, CDR2 FQGTGA. Trimming removed 0 bases from V and 2 bases from J, with 7 bases in between. The CDR3 loop is CASSLTGDNTEAFF. CDR3 coding DNA: TGTGCCAGCAGCTTAACAGGGGATAACACTGAAGCTTTCTTT.

The chain couples TRBV11-3 to TRBJ2-5; 7 bases agree with TRBD1. The CDR3 extends over 14 amino acids. V was pared by 5 bases and J by 8 bases, with 11 bases of the junction left unmatched. Germline-derived CDR1 and CDR2 are SGHNT and YENEEA. DNA for the CDR3: TGTGCCAGCAGCCTGACAGGGAATGGGGCTACCCAGTACTTC. Its protein is CASSLTGNGATQYF.

The gene calls are TRBV18 and TRBJ1-5; D might be TRBD1 (6 bases). V dropped 6 bases and J dropped 0 bases, with 9 bases sitting between them. There are 14 residues in the CDR3. Germline V gene lookup returns CDR1 KGHSH and CDR2 LQKENI. The CDR3 DNA reads TGTGCCAGCTCCCGACAGGATAGCAATCAGCCCCAGCATTTT. Translating it yields CASSRQDSNQPQHF. Combining the CDR3 with reference TRBV18 and TRBJ1-5 gives the whole variable domain NAGVMQNPRHLVRRRGQEARLRCSPMKGHSHVYWYRQLPEEGLKFMVYLQKENIIDESGMPKERFSAEFPKEGPSILRIQQVVRGDSAAYFCASSRQDSNQPQHFGDGTRLSIL.

The chain couples TRBV19 to TRBJ1-5; 11 bases are shared with TRBD1. Trimming cost V 3 bases and J 2 bases; bases outside gene matches: 3. Germline lookup yields CDR1 LNHDA and CDR2 SQIVND (reference sequence). The CDR3 has 16 residues. The CDR3 DNA is TGTGCCAGTAGTATGGGACAGGGGGAAGGCAATCAGCCCCAGCATTTT. Translation: CASSMGQGEGNQPQHF. The full variable domain, completed using reference TRBV19 and TRBJ1-5, is DGGITQSPKYLFRKEGQNVTLSCEQNLNHDAMYWYRQDPGQGLRLIYYSQIVNDFQKGDIAEGYSVSREKKESFPLTVTSAQKNPTAFYLCASSMGQGEGNQPQHFGDGTRLSIL.

The J gene is TRBJ2-5, the V gene TRBV11-2; the match to TRBD2 covers 7 bases. Germline CDR1 is SGHAT and CDR2 is FQNNGV. After removal of 5 bases from V and 5 bases from J, the junction contained 11 bases not matched to a gene. The CDR3 runs 15 residues. This chain's CDR3 is CASSKTRGGWETQYF. CDR3 nucleotides: TGTGCCAGCAGCAAAACCCGGGGAGGGTGGGAGACCCAGTACTTC.

The V call is TRBV14, the J call TRBJ2-3; TRBD2 matches at 13 bases. The CDR3 sequence is 17 residues long. Germline values: CDR1 SGHDN, CDR2 FVKESK. V shed 1 base, J shed 0 bases, and the junction held 1 base outside the gene matches. CDR3 in DNA: TGTGCCAGCAGCCAAGGGACTAGCGGGAGAAGCACAGATACGCAGTATTTT. It is translated as CASSQGTSGRSTDTQYF.

This clone has only a few counts. The chain recombines TRBV7-8 with TRBJ1-6, with TRBD1 matching 7 bases. The germline V gene has CDR1 SGHVS and CDR2 FQNEAQ. The CDR3 is made up of 14 amino acids. The V segment lost 6 bases and the J segment 5 bases; nucleotides outside the gene matches: 4. The CDR3 DNA reads TGTGCCAGCAGGACAGGGACGAATAATTCACCCCTCCACTTT. It is translated as CASRTGTNNSPLHF.

The table lists this clone with a few counts. The chain uses TRBV10-2 and TRBJ1-5; D remains unclear. Between the trimmed V and J ends, which lost 4 bases and 4 bases, there was a span of 8 bases. Looked up from germline, CDR1 is WSHSY and CDR2 is SAAADI. The CDR3 runs to 13 residues. The CDR3 loop reads CASSAGSNQPQHF. The DNA for the CDR3 is TGCGCCAGCAGTGCGGGGTCTAATCAGCCCCAGCATTTT.

The chain links TRBV18 to TRBJ1-2, with 7 bases aligning to TRBD1. The V segment lost 3 bases and the J segment 5 bases; nucleotides outside the gene matches: 9. The CDR3 covers 15 residues. Germline-derived CDR1 and CDR2 are KGHSH and LQKENI. The CDR3 DNA is TGTGCCAGCTCACCCGAAACGACAGGGCAGTATGGCTACACCTTC. This translates into CASSPETTGQYGYTF.

The chain uses TRBV15 and TRBJ2-3; 9 positions match TRBD2. The V gene's germline CDR1 is LNHNV and CDR2 YYDKDF (reference sequence). This CDR3 has 14 amino acids. V lost 7 bases and J lost 3; bases outside the gene matches: 5. CDR3 nucleotide sequence: TGTGCCACCAAGGCGGGGGGGGATACAGATACGCAGTATTTT. Protein product: CATKAGGDTDTQYF.

The chain joins TRBV7-3 to TRBJ2-1; perhaps TRBD1 as D (6 bases). Germline V gives CDR1 SGHTA, CDR2 FQGTGA. The germline V and J ends were trimmed by 5 bases and 5 bases, with 13 bases remaining between them. The CDR3 length is 14 residues. CDR3 in amino acids: CASSPTTGNNEQFF. The CDR3 nucleotides read TGTGCCAGCAGCCCAACTACAGGGAACAATGAGCAGTTCTTC.

The chain couples TRBV19 to TRBJ1-2, with D tentatively TRBD1 (6 bases). V was shortened by 3 bases and J by 6 bases, with 11 bases between the two germline ends. Germline values: CDR1 LNHDA, CDR2 SQIVND (reference sequence). CDR3 length: 13 amino acids. Here the CDR3 DNA reads TGTGCCAGTAGTATTGGCGGGGGCCATGGCTACACCTTC. This sequence encodes CASSIGGGHGYTF.

V gene TRBV5-5 combines with J gene TRBJ1-5; weak D call: TRBD1 (5 bases). The V gene's germline CDR1 is SGHKS and CDR2 YYEKEE (reference sequence). Deletions cut 3 bases from V and 3 bases from J, with 13 bases between. The CDR3 sequence is 15 residues long. The CDR3 region is CASSSGLQDNQPQHF. The CDR3 DNA is TGTGCCAGCAGCTCCGGATTACAGGACAATCAGCCCCAGCATTTT. Together with reference TRBV5-5 and TRBJ1-5, the CDR3 gives the full variable domain: DAGVTQSPTHLIKTRGQQVTLRCSPISGHKSVSWYQQVLGQGPQFIFQYYEKEERGRGNFPDRFSARQFPNYSSELNVNALLLGDSALYLCASSSGLQDNQPQHFGDGTRLSIL.

Regarding this clone: Other DNA sequences within the sample encode an identical CDR3. This chain links TRBV19 with TRBJ1-6, with D perhaps TRBD1 (5 bases). CDR1 LNHDA and CDR2 SQIVND come from the germline V gene (reference sequence). This CDR3 is 15 amino acids long. Between the trimmed V and J ends, which lost 8 bases and 0 bases, there was a span of 11 bases. The CDR3 is CASSGLSSYNSPLHF. The DNA for the CDR3 is TGTGCCAGTTCAGGGCTCAGCTCCTATAATTCACCCCTCCACTTT.

The chain couples TRBV18 to TRBJ1-1; unclear D gene. The CDR3 covers 11 residues. Germline lookup yields CDR1 KGHSH and CDR2 LQKENI. V dropped 5 bases and J dropped 6 bases, with 7 bases sitting between them. CDR3 loop: CASSSGSEAFF. For the CDR3, the DNA is TGTGCCAGCTCATCAGGTTCTGAAGCTTTCTTT.

V and J are TRBV25-1 and TRBJ2-2; TRBD1 is a possible D gene (5 bases). This CDR3 comprises 14 residues. The germline gives CDR1 MGHDK, CDR2 SYGVNS. V lost 6 bases and J 5 bases, leaving 13 bases between the germline ends. The chain's CDR3 is CASRGLGQTGELFF. The DNA for the CDR3 is TGTGCCAGCAGGGGATTAGGACAAACCGGGGAGCTGTTTTTT.

The chain couples TRBV27 to TRBJ2-1; 9 bases are shared with TRBD2. The V gene's germline CDR1 is MNHEY and CDR2 SMNVEV (reference sequence). J lost 7 bases, V lost 4 bases, and 8 bases had no gene match. CDR3 length: 15 amino acids. Here the CDR3 reads CASSSYAGGSNEQFF. The CDR3, as DNA: TGTGCCAGCAGTTCCTACGCGGGGGGGTCAAATGAGCAGTTCTTC.

This clone was seen a handful of times. The chain links TRBV6-1 to TRBJ2-1, with 10 nucleotides matching TRBD2. After removal of 3 bases from V and 0 bases from J, the junction contained 8 bases not matched to a gene. The length of the CDR3 is 18 residues. From germline, CDR1 is MNHNS and CDR2 SASEGT. In DNA form, the CDR3 reads TGTGCCAGCAGTGAGGTTAGCGGGGGGCGGAGCTCCTACAATGAGCAGTTCTTC. Encoded protein: CASSEVSGGRSSYNEQFF.

This clone was counted between two and nine times. CDR3 nucleotides: TGTGCCAGCAGCCAAGCATGGGACACGCACTATGGCTACACCTTC. It specifies CASSQAWDTHYGYTF. V is TRBV3-1 (or the pseudogene TRBV3-2) and J is TRBJ1-2; tentatively, D is TRBD1 (6 bases). V lost 1 base to trimming and J lost 3 bases, with 12 bases between them. CDR1 LGHDT and CDR2 YNNKEL come from the germline V gene (reference sequence). The CDR3 spans 15 residues.

The rearrangement links TRBV24-1 to TRBJ2-5; a weak D match, TRBD1 (6 bases). This CDR3 spans 14 amino acids. Trimming pared 4 bases from V and 5 bases from J, leaving 13 bases between. CDR1 KGHDR and CDR2 SFDVKD come from the germline V gene. CDR3 sequence reads: CATSDPGQGETQYF. The CDR3 DNA reads TGTGCCACCAGTGACCCGGGACAAGGCGAGACCCAGTACTTC.